This T cell receptor beta chain is from a study of blood T cell repertoires in COVID-19. Study-level information: Some COVID-19 samples were acute and others convalescent; all came from the United States, Italy and Spain.

Data came from immunoSEQ multiplex PCR; TCRdb stores just in-frame clones and leaves some out. The sample lists roughly 160,000 clones, roughly 84% seen once, with under 6.5% in the top ten. The V gene lost 6 bases and the J gene lost 2 bases, with 8 bases spanning the gap. From germline, CDR1 is DFQATT and CDR2 SNEGSKA (reference sequence). This CDR3 has 11 residues. The receptor comes from a woman between 50 and 59 years old with COVID-19, enrolled during active disease. The sample consisted of peripheral blood. The gene calls are TRBV20-1 and TRBJ2-7; D might be TRBD2 (5 bases). The CDR3 nucleotides are TGCAGTGCCTTGACTACCTACGAGCAGTACTTC. Its translation: CSALTTYEQYF.